The TCR beta chain under discussion was sequenced for a study of T cell repertoires in cytomegalovirus infection. The wider study: An indication of both CMV infection and matching HLA type came from public TCR beta signatures.

Notes on this clonotype: Its antigen is undetermined.

TCRdb called the reads again in MiXCR, with one record for every CDR3 protein. The repertoire consists of a few hundred thousand distinct CDR3 sequences, with 35% to 50% occurring once and the leading ten covering about 48%. Germline V lookup: CDR1 MNHNS, CDR2 SASEGT. This CDR3 comprises 15 residues. V was trimmed by 6 bases and J by 4 bases, leaving 18 bases between them. Sequences were derived from cultured PBMCs, sampled from culture after CMV antigen stimulation. This sequence was found in a human donor in good health (CMV status not recorded). Some clones in this sample may be carry-over from other donors' samples. This sequence joins TRBV6-1 and TRBJ2-5, with no clear D. CDR3 nucleotide sequence: TGTGCCAGCAGCCCCAACCGGGTCGCAGGAGAGACCCAGTACTTC. Its translation is CASSPNRVAGETQYF.